This section outlines one T cell receptor beta chain sequence together with its context. Antigen specificity is unknown. The data originate from a study of cytomegalovirus exposure and HLA in healthy donors. Notes on the study in general: Later analysis reportedly placed an Asian-associated ancestry cluster below the roughly 630-donor mean in N-insertions. There was a cluster of highly shared sequence variants that was likely a sequencing artifact. Donor immune exposure was known only as CMV serostatus. The study assumed roughly uniform donor sequencing depth for presence/absence analyses.

From germline, CDR1 is LNHDA and CDR2 SQIVND (reference sequence). Trimming cost V 7 bases and J 1 base, with 11 bases left between them. This CDR3 spans 13 amino acids. Primers: 60 Vbeta forward and 13 Jbeta reverse. The table came from immunoSEQ multiplex PCR; TCRdb's copy has only in-frame clones and leaves some out. In the table there are fewer than 130,000 clones, approximately 83% of which are singletons. The receptor's source is a man between 35 and 55 years old in good health and CMV-seronegative. The V and J genes are TRBV19 and TRBJ2-7, with D tentatively TRBD2 (5 bases). The sequenced material came from PBMCs. The CDR3, as DNA: TGTGCCAGTACGCCCACGGGGTCCTACGAGCAGTACTTC. Translated, it gives CASTPTGSYEQYF.